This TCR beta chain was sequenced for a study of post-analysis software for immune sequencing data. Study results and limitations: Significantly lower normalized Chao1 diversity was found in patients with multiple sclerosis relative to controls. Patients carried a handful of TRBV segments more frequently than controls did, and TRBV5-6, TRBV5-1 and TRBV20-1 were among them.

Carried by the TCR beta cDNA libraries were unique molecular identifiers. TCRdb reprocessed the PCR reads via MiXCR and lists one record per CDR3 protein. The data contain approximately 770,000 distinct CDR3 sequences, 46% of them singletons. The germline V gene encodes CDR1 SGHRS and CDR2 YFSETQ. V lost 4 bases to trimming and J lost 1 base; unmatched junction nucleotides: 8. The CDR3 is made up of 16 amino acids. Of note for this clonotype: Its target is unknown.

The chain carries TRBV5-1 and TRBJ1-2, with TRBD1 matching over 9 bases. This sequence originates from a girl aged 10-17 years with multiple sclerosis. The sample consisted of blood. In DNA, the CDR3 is TGCGCCAGCAGCGGCCAGGACAGGGGTATTAACTATGGCTACACCTTC. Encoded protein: CASSGQDRGINYGYTF.